The 9 T cell receptor beta chains below were found in one sample sequenced in a study of identifying expanded T cells in peripheral blood (dated by TCRdb to about 2019). Library preparation was by the immunoSEQ multiplex PCR assay. TCRdb took this table from immuneACCESS and kept in-frame rearrangements with V and J called. Such tables lack part of the clones; where checked against another copy, unresolved V genes explain under half of the gap, and the rest is unexplained. For this sample there are about 94,000 clones; 88% appear just once. The ten biggest clones cover 4.5% to 7% of the sample. What was sequenced was blood. The receptors were sampled from a person between 18 and 75 years old in good health.

The gene calls are TRBV29-1 and TRBJ1-2; D unresolved. The CDR3 contains 14 residues. The V and J ends lost 3 bases and 4 bases respectively, with 15 bases between them. Germline values: CDR1 SQVTM, CDR2 ANQGSEA. The CDR3 spells CSVDQQPSSYGYTF. The CDR3 nucleotides read TGCAGCGTTGATCAACAGCCTTCCTCCTATGGCTACACCTTC.

This clone appeared once. The chain carries TRBV9 and TRBJ2-7; a possible D gene is TRBD2 (5 bases). V lost 0 bases and J 0 bases, leaving 10 bases between the germline ends. Germline V gives CDR1 SGDLS, CDR2 YYNGEE. The CDR3 covers 15 residues. As DNA, the CDR3 is TGTGCCAGCAGCGTAGGAGGGTCAAGCTCCTACGAGCAGTACTTC. This codes for CASSVGGSSSYEQYF.

The rearrangement joins TRBV14 to TRBJ1-3; D gene uncertain. Per the germline V gene, CDR1 is SGHDN and CDR2 is FVKESK. V lost 3 bases to trimming and J lost 0 bases, with 6 bases between them. This CDR3 is built from 14 residues. The CDR3 region has the DNA TGTGCCAGCAGCCAGTCGCGCTCTGGAAACACCATATATTTT. Translation gives CASSQSRSGNTIYF.

The V gene is TRBV5-1, the J gene TRBJ2-7; 7 bases are shared with TRBD2. Per the germline V gene, CDR1 is SGHRS and CDR2 is YFSETQ. The CDR3 spans 14 residues. J lost 2 bases, V lost 3 bases, and 5 bases had no gene match. The CDR3 nucleotides read TGCGCCAGCAGCTCTCCGGGACTAACCTACGAGCAGTACTTC. Protein: CASSSPGLTYEQYF.

The V call is TRBV7-9, the J call TRBJ1-2; the D gene is possibly TRBD1 (5 bases). V lost 5 bases and J 2 bases, leaving 27 bases between the germline ends. The CDR3 contains 19 residues. CDR1 is SEHNR and CDR2 is FQNEAQ in the germline V gene (reference sequence). The CDR3 protein is CASSLPVGAPHSQNYGYTF. CDR3 bases: TGTGCCAGCAGCCTTCCCGTCGGGGCACCGCATTCACAAAACTATGGCTACACCTTC.

The gene calls are TRBV7-9 and TRBJ1-3, with D possibly being TRBD1 (6 bases). The CDR3 has 14 amino acids. The germline CDR1 and CDR2 sequences are SEHNR and FQNEAQ (reference sequence). Trimming took off 5 bases at V and 1 base at J, with 9 bases between the two ends. This CDR3 reads CASSPTGSGNTIYF. DNA of the CDR3: TGTGCCAGCAGCCCTACAGGGTCTGGAAACACCATATATTTT.

In this sample, this clone turned up a few times. J is TRBJ1-1 and V is TRBV5-6, with D uncertain. This CDR3 comprises 15 residues. V was trimmed by 0 bases and J by 1 base, leaving 10 bases between them. Germline assignment: CDR1 SGHDT and CDR2 YYEEEE. The CDR3 sequence is CASSLGVSWNTEAFF. CDR3 nucleotide sequence: TGTGCCAGCAGCTTGGGCGTCTCATGGAACACTGAAGCTTTCTTT.

This chain uses TRBV7-2 with TRBJ2-1, with 14 nucleotides matching TRBD2. The CDR3 covers 17 residues. Germline CDR1 reads SGHTA; CDR2 reads FQGNSA. V lost 4 bases and J lost 13; bases outside the gene matches: 15. The CDR3 loop is CASSSTFGTSGRARQFF. CDR3 nucleotides: TGTGCCAGCAGCTCGACCTTTGGGACTAGCGGGAGAGCACGTCAGTTCTTC.

The chain carries TRBV19 and TRBJ1-1, with a possible D match to TRBD1 (5 bases). The V end was cut by 3 bases, the J end by 5 bases, with 13 bases between. Germline lookup yields CDR1 LNHDA and CDR2 SQIVND (reference sequence). The CDR3 is 14 amino acids. The CDR3: CASSMGRWVTEAFF. DNA for the CDR3: TGTGCCAGTAGTATGGGACGGTGGGTTACTGAAGCTTTCTTT.